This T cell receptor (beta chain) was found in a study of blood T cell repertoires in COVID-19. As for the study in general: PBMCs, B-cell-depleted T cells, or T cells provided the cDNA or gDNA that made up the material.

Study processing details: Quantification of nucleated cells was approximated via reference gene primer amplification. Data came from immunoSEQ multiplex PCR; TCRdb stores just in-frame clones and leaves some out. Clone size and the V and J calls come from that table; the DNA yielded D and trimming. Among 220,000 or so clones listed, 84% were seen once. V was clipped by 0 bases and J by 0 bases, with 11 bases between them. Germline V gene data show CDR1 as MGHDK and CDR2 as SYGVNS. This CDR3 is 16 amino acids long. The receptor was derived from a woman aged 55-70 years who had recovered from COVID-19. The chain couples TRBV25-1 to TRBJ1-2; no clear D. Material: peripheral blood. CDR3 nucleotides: TGTGCCAGCAGTGAATATGCTACAGAGACTAACTATGGCTACACCTTC. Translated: CASSEYATETNYGYTF.